This T cell receptor beta chain was recovered during a study of T cells in tuberculosis. Findings of the study overall: A GMM-specific repertoire classifier reached about 89% accuracy, AUROC more than 0.8. Cases with active tuberculosis were adults, while controls were adolescents.

Looked up from germline, CDR1 is SNHLY and CDR2 is FYNNEI. V lost 8 bases, J lost 2 bases, and 16 bases stayed unmatched. There are 17 residues in the CDR3. This clone has just a few counts. Its antigen is still unknown. Latent tuberculosis screening used tuberculin skin test and IGRA at entry. Sequencing used immunoSEQ multiplex PCR; TCRdb keeps in-frame clones, though not all of them. The sample holds some 40,000 clones, approximately 95% seen once. The sequenced sample was PBMCs. This sequence originates from a donor aged 10-30 years with latent tuberculosis or without tuberculosis infection. The chain carries TRBV2 and TRBJ2-7, with TRBD2 matching 9 bases. CDR3 amino acids: CASEDQTSGGKTYEQYF. CDR3 nucleotides: TGTGCCAGCGAAGATCAAACGAGCGGGGGGAAAACCTACGAGCAGTACTTC.